Detailed here is one T cell receptor beta chain. This CDR3 has 14 residues. The germline CDR1 and CDR2 sequences are SGHRS and YFSETQ. Trimming at V came to 3 bases and at J to 7 bases, leaving 6 bases not matched to a gene. The record originates from a study of OX40 agonist ivuxolimab in advanced cancers. TCRdb's table, derived via immunoSEQ multiplex PCR, lists solely in-frame clones and lacks some. In the table there are some 80,000 clones, over 85% of which are singletons. The J gene is TRBJ1-5, the V gene TRBV5-1; 8 bases line up with TRBD1. The starting material was CD4+ or CD8+ T cells sorted from blood, obtained in a trial of the OX40 agonist ivuxolimab. The receptor was isolated from an adult with an advanced solid tumor such as melanoma, head and neck, liver or kidney cancer. The CDR3 DNA reads TGCGCCAGCAGCTCCGGACAGGGAACACAGCCCCAGCATTTT. This gives the protein CASSSGQGTQPQHF.